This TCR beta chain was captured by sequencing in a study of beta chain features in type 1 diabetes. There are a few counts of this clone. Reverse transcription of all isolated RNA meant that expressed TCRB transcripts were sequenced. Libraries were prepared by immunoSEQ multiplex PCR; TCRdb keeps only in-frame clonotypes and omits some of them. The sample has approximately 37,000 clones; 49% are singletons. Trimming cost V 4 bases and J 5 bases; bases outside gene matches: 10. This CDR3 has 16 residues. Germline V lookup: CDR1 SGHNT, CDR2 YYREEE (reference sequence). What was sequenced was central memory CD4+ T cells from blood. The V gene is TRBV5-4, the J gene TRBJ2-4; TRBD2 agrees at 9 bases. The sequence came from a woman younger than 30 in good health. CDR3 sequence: CASSLGGAGGENIQYF. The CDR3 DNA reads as TGTGCCAGCAGCCTGGGGGGCGCGGGAGGGGAAAACATTCAGTACTTC.